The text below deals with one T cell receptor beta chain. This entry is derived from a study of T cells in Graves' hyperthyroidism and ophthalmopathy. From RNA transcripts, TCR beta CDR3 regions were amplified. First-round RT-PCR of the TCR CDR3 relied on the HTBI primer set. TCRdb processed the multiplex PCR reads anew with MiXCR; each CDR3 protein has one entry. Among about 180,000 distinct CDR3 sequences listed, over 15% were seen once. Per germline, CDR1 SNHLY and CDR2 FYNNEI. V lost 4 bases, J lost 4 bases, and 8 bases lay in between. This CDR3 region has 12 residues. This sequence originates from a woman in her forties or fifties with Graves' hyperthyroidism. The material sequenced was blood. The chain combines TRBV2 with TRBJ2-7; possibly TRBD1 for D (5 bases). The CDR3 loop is CASSVQGYEQYF. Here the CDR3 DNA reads TGTGCCAGCAGTGTTCAGGGTTACGAGCAGTACTTC.